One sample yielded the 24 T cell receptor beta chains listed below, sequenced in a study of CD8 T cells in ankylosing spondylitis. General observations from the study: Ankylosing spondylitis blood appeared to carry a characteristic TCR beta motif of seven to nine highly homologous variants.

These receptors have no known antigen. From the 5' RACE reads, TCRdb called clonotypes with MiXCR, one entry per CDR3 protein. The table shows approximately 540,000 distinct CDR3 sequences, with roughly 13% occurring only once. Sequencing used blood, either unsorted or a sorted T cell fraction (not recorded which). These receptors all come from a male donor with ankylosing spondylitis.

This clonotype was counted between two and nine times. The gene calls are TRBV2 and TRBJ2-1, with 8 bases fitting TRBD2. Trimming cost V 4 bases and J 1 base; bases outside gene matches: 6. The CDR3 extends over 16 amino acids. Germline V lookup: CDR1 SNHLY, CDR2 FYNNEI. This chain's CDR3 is CASSAGRAVSYNEQFF. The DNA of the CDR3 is TGTGCCAGCAGTGCCGGGAGGGCCGTATCCTACAATGAGCAGTTCTTC.

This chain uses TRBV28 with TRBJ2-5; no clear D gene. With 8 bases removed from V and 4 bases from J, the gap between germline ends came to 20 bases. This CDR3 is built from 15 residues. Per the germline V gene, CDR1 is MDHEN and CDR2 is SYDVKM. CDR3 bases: TGTGCCAGCGCCCCTCCCAGAGGTGGGGTAGAGACCCAGTACTTC. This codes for CASAPPRGGVETQYF.

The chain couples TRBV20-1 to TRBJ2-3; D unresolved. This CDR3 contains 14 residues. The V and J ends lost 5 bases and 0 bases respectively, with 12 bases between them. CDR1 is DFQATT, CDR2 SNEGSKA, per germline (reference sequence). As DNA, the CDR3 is TGCAGTGCTGGTCCGGGCCCTAGCACAGATACGCAGTATTTT. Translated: CSAGPGPSTDTQYF.

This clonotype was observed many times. CDR3 in DNA: TGTGCCAGCAGCTTAGTTAGACAGGCAGCCTACAATGAGCAGTTCTTC. Residues: CASSLVRQAAYNEQFF. The rearrangement joins TRBV7-9 to TRBJ2-1; D is possibly TRBD1 (6 bases). The germline gives CDR1 SEHNR, CDR2 FQNEAQ (reference sequence). The CDR3 loop spans 16 amino acids. Trimming cost V 1 base and J 2 bases, with 12 bases left between them.

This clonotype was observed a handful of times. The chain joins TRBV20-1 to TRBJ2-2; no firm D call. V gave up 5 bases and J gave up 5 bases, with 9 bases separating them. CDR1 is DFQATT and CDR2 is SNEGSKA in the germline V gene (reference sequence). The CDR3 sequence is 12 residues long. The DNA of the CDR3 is TGCAGTGCTCCCCACGGGACCGGGGAGCTGTTTTTT. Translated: CSAPHGTGELFF.

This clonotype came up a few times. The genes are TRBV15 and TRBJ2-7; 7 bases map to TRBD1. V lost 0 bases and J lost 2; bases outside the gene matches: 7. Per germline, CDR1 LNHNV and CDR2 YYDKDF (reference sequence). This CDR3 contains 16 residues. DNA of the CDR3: TGTGCCACCAGCAGAGATAGGGCAGGGGGTGCCTACGAGCAGTACGTC. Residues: CATSRDRAGGAYEQYV.

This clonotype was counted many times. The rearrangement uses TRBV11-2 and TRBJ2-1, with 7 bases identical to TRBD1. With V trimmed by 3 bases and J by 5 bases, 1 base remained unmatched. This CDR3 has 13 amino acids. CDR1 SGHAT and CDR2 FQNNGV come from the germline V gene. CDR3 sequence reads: CASSFTGDNEQFF. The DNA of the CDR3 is TGTGCCAGCAGCTTTACAGGGGACAATGAGCAGTTCTTC.

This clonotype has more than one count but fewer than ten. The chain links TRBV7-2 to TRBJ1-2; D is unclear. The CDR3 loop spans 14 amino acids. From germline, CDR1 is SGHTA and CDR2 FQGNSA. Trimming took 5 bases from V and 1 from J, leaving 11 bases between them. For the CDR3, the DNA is TGTGCCAGCAGCCCACGCCGGGATAACTATGGCTACACCTTC. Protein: CASSPRRDNYGYTF.

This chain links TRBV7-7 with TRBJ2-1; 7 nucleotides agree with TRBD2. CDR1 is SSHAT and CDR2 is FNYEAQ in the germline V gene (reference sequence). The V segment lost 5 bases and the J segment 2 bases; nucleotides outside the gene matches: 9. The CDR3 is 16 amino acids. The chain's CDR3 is CASSDATGGPYNEQFF. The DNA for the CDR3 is TGTGCCAGCAGCGACGCGACGGGAGGCCCCTACAATGAGCAGTTCTTC.

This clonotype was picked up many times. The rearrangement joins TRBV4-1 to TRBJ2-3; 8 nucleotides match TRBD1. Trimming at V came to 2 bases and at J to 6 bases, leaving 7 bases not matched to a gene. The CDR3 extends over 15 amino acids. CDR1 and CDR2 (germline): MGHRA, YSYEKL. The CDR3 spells CASSQYLDRADTQYF. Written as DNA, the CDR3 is TGCGCCAGCAGCCAATACTTGGACAGGGCGGATACGCAGTATTTT.

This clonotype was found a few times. The CDR3 sequence is CSVEETSGRETQYF. The CDR3 DNA follows: TGCAGCGTTGAAGAGACTAGCGGGAGAGAGACCCAGTACTTC. The chain links TRBV29-1 to TRBJ2-5, with 12 bases lining up with TRBD2. This CDR3 spans 14 amino acids. Germline V gene lookup returns CDR1 SQVTM and CDR2 ANQGSEA. Trimming at V came to 0 bases and at J to 4 bases, leaving 0 bases not matched to a gene.

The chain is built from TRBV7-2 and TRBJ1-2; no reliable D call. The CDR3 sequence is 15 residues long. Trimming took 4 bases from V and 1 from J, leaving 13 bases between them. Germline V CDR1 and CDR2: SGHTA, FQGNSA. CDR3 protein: CASSSNRDLNYGYTF. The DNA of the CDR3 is TGTGCCAGCAGCTCGAATCGAGACCTTAACTATGGCTACACCTTC.

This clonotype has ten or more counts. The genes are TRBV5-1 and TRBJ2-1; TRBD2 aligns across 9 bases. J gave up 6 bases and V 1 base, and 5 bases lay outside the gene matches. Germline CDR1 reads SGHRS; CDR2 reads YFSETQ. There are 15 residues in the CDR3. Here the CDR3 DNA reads TGCGCCAGCAGCTTGCTAAGCGGGAGGCTCAATGAGCAGTTCTTC. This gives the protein CASSLLSGRLNEQFF.

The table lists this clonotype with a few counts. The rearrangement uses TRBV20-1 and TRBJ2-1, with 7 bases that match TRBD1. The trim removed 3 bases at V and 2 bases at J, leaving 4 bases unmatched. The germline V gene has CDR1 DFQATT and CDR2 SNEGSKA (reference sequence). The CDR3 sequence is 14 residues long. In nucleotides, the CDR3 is TGCAGTGCTAGGGGACAGTTGCCCTACAATGAGCAGTTCTTC. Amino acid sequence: CSARGQLPYNEQFF.

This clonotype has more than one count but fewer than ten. The CDR3 DNA is TGTGCCAGCAGGGATGGGCCCCCCGGACCCCTCCACTTT. Translation: CASRDGPPGPLHF. The chain employs TRBV6-6 and TRBJ1-6, with D unclear. V was trimmed by 6 bases and J by 12 bases, leaving 15 bases between them. CDR1 and CDR2 (germline): MNHNY, SVGAGI (reference sequence). CDR3 length equals 13 residues.

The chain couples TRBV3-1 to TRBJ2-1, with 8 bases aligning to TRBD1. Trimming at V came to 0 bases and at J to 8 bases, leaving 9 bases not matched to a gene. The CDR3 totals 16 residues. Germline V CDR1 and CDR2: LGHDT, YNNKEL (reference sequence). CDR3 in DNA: TGTGCCAGCAGCCAAGATAGCAGGGGGCGCGGAGATGAGCAGTTCTTC. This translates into CASSQDSRGRGDEQFF.

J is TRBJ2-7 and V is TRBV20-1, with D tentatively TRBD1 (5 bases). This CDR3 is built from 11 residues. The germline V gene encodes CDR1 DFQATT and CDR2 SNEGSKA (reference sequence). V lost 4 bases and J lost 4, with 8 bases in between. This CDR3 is CSAMNRYEQYV. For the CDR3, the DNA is TGCAGTGCTATGAACAGGTACGAGCAGTACGTC.

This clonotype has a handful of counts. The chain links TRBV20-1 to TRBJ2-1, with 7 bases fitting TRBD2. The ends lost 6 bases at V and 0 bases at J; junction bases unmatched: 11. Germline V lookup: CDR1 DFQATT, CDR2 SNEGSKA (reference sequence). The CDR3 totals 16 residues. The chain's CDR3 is CSAALRLAVSYNEQFF. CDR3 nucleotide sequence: TGCAGTGCAGCCCTTCGTCTAGCGGTCTCCTACAATGAGCAGTTCTTC.

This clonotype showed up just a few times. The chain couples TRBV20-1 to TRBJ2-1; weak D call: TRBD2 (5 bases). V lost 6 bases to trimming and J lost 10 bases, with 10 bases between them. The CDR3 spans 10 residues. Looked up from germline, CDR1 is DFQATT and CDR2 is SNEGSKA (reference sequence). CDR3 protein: CSAISAEQFF. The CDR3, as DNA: TGCAGTGCCATTAGCGCGGAGCAGTTCTTC.

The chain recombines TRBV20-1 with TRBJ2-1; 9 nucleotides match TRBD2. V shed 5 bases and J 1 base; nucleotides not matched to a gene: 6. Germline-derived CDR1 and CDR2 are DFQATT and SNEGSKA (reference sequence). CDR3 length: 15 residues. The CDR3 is CSAYSGSSSYNEQFF. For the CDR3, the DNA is TGCAGTGCTTATAGCGGGAGTAGTTCCTACAATGAGCAGTTCTTC.

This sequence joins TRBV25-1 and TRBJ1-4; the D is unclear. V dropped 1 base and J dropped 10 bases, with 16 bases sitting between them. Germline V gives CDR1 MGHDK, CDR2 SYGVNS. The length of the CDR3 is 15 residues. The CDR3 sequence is CASSESDGHPAKLFF. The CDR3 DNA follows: TGTGCCAGCAGTGAATCAGACGGCCATCCTGCAAAACTGTTTTTT.

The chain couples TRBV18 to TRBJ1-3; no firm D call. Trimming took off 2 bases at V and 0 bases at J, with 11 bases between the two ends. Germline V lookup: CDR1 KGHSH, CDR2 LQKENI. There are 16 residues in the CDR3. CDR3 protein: CASSPGSPDSGNTIYF. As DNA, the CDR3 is TGTGCCAGCTCACCAGGATCCCCCGACTCTGGAAACACCATATATTTT.

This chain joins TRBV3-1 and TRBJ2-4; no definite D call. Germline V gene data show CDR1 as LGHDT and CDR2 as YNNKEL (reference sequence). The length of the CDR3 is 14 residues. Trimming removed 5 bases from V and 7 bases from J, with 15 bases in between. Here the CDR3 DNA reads TGTGCCAGCAGCTCCGAAACGAAAGGGAACATTCAGTACTTC. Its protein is CASSSETKGNIQYF.

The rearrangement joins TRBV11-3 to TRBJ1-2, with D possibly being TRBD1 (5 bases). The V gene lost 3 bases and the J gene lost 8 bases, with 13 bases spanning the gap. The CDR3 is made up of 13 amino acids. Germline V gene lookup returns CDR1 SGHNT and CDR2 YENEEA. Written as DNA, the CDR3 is TGTGCCAGCAGCTTCCAGGGAAATAAGGGCTACACCTTC. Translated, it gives CASSFQGNKGYTF.